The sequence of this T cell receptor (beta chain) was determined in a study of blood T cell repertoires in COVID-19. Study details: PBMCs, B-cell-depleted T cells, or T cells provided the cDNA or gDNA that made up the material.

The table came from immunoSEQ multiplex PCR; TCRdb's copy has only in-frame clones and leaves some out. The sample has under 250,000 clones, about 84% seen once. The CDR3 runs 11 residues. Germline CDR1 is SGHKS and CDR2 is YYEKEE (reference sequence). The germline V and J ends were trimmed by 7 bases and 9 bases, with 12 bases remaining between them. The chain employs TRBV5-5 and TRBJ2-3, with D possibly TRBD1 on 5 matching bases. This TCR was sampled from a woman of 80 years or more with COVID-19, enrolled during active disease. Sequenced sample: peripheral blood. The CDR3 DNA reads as TGTGCCAGCTCCACGACAGTCACGCAGTATTTT. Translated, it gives CASSTTVTQYF. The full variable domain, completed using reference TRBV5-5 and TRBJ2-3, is DAGVTQSPTHLIKTRGQQVTLRCSPISGHKSVSWYQQVLGQGPQFIFQYYEKEERGRGNFPDRFSARQFPNYSSELNVNALLLGDSALYLCASSTTVTQYFGPGTRLTVL.